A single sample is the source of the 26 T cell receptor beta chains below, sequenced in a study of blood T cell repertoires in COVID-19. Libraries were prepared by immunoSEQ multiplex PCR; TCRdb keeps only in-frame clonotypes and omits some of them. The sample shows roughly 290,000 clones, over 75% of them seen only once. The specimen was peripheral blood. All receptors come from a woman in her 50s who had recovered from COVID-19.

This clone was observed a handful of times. In nucleotides, the CDR3 is TGTGCCAGCGGCCGGGAAAACATTCAGTACTTC. The encoded protein is CASGRENIQYF. The gene calls are TRBV28 and TRBJ2-4; D gene unclear. The CDR3 is 11 residues long. Germline lookup yields CDR1 MDHEN and CDR2 SYDVKM. Trimming took 8 bases from V and 5 from J, leaving 7 bases between them.

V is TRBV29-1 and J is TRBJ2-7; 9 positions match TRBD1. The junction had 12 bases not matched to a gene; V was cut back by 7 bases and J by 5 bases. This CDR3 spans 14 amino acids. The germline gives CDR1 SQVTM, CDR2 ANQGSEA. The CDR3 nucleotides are TGCAGCGCGACGGACAGGGGAGAAGACCACGAGCAGTACTTC. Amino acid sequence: CSATDRGEDHEQYF.

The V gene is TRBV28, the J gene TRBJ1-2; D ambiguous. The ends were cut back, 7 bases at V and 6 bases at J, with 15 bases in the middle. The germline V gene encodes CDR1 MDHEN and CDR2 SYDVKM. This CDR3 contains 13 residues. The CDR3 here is CASIKDLGDGYTF. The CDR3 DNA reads TGTGCCAGCATTAAGGACCTCGGGGATGGCTACACCTTC.

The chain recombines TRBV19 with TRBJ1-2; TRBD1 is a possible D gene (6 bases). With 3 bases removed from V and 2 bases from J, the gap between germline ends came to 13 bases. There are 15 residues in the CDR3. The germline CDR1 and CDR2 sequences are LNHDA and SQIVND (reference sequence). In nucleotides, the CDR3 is TGTGCCAGTAGTATGGGGGACATTGGAAACTATGGCTACACCTTC. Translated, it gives CASSMGDIGNYGYTF.

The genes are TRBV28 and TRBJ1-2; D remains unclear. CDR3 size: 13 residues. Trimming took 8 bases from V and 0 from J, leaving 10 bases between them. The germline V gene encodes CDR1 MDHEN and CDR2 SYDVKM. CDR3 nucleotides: TGTGCCAGCGCCGGTATCCCTAACTATGGCTACACCTTC. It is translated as CASAGIPNYGYTF.

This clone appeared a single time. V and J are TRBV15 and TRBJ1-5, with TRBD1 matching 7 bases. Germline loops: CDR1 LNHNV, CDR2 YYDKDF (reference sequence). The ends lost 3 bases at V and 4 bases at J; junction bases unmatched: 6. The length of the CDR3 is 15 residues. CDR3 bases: TGTGCCACCAGCAGGTCCGGCAGGGGGAATCAGCCCCAGCATTTT. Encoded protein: CATSRSGRGNQPQHF.

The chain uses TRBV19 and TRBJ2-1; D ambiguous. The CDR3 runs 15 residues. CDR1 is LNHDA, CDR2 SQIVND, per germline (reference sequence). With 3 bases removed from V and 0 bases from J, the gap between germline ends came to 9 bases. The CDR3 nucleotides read TGTGCCAGTAGTATCGAACTTCACTCCTACAATGAGCAGTTCTTC. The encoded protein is CASSIELHSYNEQFF.

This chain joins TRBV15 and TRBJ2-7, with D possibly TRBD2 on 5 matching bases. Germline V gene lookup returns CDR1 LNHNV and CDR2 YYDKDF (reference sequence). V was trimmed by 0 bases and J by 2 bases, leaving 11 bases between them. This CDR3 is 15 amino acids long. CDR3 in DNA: TGTGCCACCAGCAGAGACCGCCAGACTACCTACGAGCAGTACTTC. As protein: CATSRDRQTTYEQYF.

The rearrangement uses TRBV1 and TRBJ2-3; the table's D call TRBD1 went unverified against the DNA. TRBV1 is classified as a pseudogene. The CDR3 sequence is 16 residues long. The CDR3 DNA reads TGCACCAGCAGCCAAGAACAAGGGGCTAGCACAGATACGCAGTATTTT. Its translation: CTSSQEQGASTDTQYF.

The CDR3 loop is CSASAQGATLYYNEQFF. The CDR3 DNA reads as TGCAGTGCTAGTGCACAGGGGGCGACCCTATACTACAATGAGCAGTTCTTC. The gene calls are TRBV20-1 and TRBJ2-1, with 9 nucleotides matching TRBD1. With V trimmed by 3 bases and J by 3 bases, 12 bases remained unmatched. The CDR3 is made up of 17 amino acids. Germline values: CDR1 DFQATT, CDR2 SNEGSKA (reference sequence).

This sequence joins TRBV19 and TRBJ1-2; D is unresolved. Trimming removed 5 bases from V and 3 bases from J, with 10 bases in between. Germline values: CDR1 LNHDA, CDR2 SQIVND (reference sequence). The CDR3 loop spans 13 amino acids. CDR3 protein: CASSPDMDYGYTF. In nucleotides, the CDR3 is TGTGCCAGTAGTCCCGACATGGACTATGGCTACACCTTC.

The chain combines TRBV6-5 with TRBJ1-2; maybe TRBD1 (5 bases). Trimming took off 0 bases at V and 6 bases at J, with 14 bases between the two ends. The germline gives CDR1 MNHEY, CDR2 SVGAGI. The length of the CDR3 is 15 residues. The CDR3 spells CASSYSSGVKDGYTF. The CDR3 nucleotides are TGTGCCAGCAGTTACTCATCGGGGGTTAAGGATGGCTACACCTTC.

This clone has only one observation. In nucleotides, the CDR3 is TGTGCCTGGAGGGGGCGCCAGGACACCGGGGAGCTGTTTTTT. Its protein is CAWRGRQDTGELFF. This chain uses TRBV30 with TRBJ2-2, with a tentative D call TRBD1 (5 bases). Germline V gene lookup returns CDR1 GTSNPN and CDR2 SVGIG (reference sequence). V was pared by 3 bases and J by 3 bases, with 11 bases between. The CDR3 is 14 residues long.

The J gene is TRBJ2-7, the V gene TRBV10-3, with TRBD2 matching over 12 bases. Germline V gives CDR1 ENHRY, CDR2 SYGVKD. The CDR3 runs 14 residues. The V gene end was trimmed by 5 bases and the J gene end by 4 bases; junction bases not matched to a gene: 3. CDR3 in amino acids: CAISPGLAGYEQYF. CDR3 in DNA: TGTGCCATCAGTCCGGGACTAGCGGGTTACGAGCAGTACTTC.

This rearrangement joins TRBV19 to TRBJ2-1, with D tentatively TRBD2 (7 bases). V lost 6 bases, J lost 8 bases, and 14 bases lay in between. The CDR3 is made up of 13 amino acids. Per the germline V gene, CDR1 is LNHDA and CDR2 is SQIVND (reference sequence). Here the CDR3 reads CASRGGAGHEQFF. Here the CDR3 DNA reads TGTGCCAGTAGAGGGGGGGCTGGTCATGAGCAGTTCTTC.

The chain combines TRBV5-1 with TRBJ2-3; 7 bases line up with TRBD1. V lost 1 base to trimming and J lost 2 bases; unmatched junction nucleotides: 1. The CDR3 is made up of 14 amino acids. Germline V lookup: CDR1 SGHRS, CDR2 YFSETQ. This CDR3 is CASSLTGATDTQYF. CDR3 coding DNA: TGCGCCAGCAGCTTGACAGGGGCCACAGATACGCAGTATTTT.

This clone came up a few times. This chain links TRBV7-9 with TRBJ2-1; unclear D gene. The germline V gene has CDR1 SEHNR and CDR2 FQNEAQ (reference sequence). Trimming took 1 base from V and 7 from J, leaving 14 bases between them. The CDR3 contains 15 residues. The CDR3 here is CASSLVVSNRNEQFF. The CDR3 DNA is TGTGCCAGCAGCTTAGTCGTCTCGAATCGGAATGAGCAGTTCTTC.

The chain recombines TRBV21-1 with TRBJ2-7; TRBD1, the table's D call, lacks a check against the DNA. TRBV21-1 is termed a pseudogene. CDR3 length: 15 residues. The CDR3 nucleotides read TGTGCCAGCAGGACAGTCACCCCGAATCCCAACGAGCAGTACTTC. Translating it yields CASRTVTPNPNEQYF.

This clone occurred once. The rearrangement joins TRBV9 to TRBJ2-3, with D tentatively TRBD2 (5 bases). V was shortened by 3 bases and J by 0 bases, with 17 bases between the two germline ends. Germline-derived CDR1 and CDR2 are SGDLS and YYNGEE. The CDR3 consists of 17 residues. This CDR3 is CASSALSGILSTDTQYF. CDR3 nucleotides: TGTGCCAGCAGCGCACTCTCCGGGATTCTAAGCACAGATACGCAGTATTTT.

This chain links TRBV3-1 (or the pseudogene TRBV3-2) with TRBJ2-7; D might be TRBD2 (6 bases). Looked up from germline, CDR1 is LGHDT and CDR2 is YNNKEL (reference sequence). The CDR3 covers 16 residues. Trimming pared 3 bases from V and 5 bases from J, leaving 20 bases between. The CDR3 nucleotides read TGTGCCAGCAGCCAGTACCGGGGGACGGGCTGGAACGAGCAGTACTTC. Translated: CASSQYRGTGWNEQYF.

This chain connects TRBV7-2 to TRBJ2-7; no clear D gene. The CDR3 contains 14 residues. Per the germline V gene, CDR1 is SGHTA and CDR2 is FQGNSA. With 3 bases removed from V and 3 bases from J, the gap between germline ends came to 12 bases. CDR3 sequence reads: CASSFTVSFYEQYF. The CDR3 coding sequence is TGTGCCAGCAGCTTCACGGTTTCGTTCTACGAGCAGTACTTC.

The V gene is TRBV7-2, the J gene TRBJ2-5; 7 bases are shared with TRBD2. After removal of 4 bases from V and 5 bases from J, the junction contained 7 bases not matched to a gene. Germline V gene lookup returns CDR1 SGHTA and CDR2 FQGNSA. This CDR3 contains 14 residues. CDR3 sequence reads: CASSWSGGGETQYF. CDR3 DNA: TGTGCCAGCAGCTGGTCGGGGGGAGGGGAGACCCAGTACTTC.

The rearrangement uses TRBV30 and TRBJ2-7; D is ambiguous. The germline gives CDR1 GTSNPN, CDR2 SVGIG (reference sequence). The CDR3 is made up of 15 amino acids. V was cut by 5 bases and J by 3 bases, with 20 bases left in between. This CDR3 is CAWPSPQSRVYEQYF. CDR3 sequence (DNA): TGTGCCTGGCCATCCCCTCAAAGTAGAGTCTACGAGCAGTACTTC.

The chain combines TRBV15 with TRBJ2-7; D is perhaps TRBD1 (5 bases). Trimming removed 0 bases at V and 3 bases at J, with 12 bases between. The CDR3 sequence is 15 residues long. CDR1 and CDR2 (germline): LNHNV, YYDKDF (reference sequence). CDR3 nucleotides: TGTGCCACCAGCAGAGATCCCCCGACAGTCTACGAGCAGTACTTC. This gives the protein CATSRDPPTVYEQYF.

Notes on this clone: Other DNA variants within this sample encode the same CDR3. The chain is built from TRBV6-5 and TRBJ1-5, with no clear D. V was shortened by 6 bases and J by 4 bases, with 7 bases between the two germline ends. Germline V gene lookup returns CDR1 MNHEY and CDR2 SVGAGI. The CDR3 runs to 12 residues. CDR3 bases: TGTGCCAGCAGCCGCGGGAATCAGCCCCAGCATTTT. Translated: CASSRGNQPQHF.

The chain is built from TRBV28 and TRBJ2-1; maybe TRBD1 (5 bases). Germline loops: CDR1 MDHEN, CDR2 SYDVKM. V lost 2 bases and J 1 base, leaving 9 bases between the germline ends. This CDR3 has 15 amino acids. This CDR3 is CASSLGAASYNEQFF. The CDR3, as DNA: TGTGCCAGCAGTTTAGGGGCCGCTTCCTACAATGAGCAGTTCTTC.